A selection of T cell receptor beta chains follows, all from one sample in a study of shared clonotypes between healthy human individuals. Data came from immunoSEQ multiplex PCR; TCRdb stores just in-frame clones and leaves some out. The table shows millions of clones, with 85% to 95% occurring only once. The specimen sequenced was naive CD4+ T cells sorted from blood. The receptors come from a man aged 18 to 29 in good health. Each CDR3 is given without its conserved first and last residue. Fields, in order: clone size, V gene, CDR3 protein. The size of a clone is reported for some rows only, either as once, few or many, or as a class for expanded clones.

size: .; V: TRBV5-4; CDR3: ASSLVQGGLNEQY
size: .; V: TRBV6-5; CDR3: ASSTRQGRYT
size: .; V: TRBV7-7; CDR3: ASSRAPQGLETQY
size: .; V: TRBV5-1; CDR3: ASSWRGSLQETQY
size: .; V: TRBV18; CDR3: ASSPTREPTNEQY
size: .; V: TRBV6-1; CDR3: ASSESETYNSPLH
size: .; V: TRBV7-9; CDR3: ASGVSSTTDTQY
size: .; V: TRBV6-1; CDR3: ASSGRGAQLTDTQY
size: .; V: TRBV5-1; CDR3: ASSLEPAGGSETQY
size: .; V: TRBV18; CDR3: ASSSGQGASSDTQY
size: once; V: TRBV5-1; CDR3: ASSLDQGAPEAF
size: once; V: TRBV7-2; CDR3: ASSLSGTANYGYT
size: .; V: TRBV18; CDR3: ATHVGANEKLF
size: .; V: TRBV2; CDR3: ASRRLGAQDSYEQY
size: .; V: TRBV10-3; CDR3: AISESLLEKLF
size: once; V: TRBV27; CDR3: ASSPYRGQGNQPQH
size: .; V: TRBV27; CDR3: ASSSFGTYGYT
size: .; V: TRBV2; CDR3: ASRGDRANEKLF
size: .; V: TRBV5-1; CDR3: ASSERQGATDTQY
size: .; V: TRBV7-9; CDR3: ASSLAGREAQY
size: .; V: TRBV7-9; CDR3: ASSGLAGSTDTQY
size: few; V: TRBV6-6; CDR3: ASSYDGRGVNTEAF
size: once; V: TRBV9; CDR3: ASSVPSFTSSGNTIY
size: .; V: TRBV27; CDR3: ASSGWTSGGSDTQY
size: .; V: TRBV4-1; CDR3: ASSQAGLKREKLF
size: .; V: TRBV5-4; CDR3: ASSLARSTGANVLT
size: .; V: TRBV6-1; CDR3: ASSETGTGVRGTQY
size: .; V: TRBV6-1; CDR3: ASSAGRGVETQY
size: .; V: TRBV7-9; CDR3: ASSPGPGIGLNYGYT
size: .; V: TRBV10-2; CDR3: ASSESDVGLAGRADTQY
size: .; V: TRBV27; CDR3: ASRADRNANYGYT
size: once; V: TRBV2; CDR3: ASRPEDEQF
size: .; V: TRBV7-8; CDR3: ASSTSFGSYNEQF
size: .; V: TRBV29-1; CDR3: SVAGAF
size: once; V: TRBV5-1; CDR3: ASSGSGAGPNTEAF
size: .; V: TRBV5-1; CDR3: ASSLAGTGSSYNSPLH
size: .; V: TRBV7-9; CDR3: ASSPELAGLKWDTGELF
size: .; V: TRBV19; CDR3: ASSPPSGQSTAGYT
size: .; V: TRBV29-1; CDR3: SAQDRGPYEQY
size: .; V: TRBV5-1; CDR3: ASSLGGYNSPLH
size: .; V: TRBV5-4; CDR3: ASSLAEGAWETQY
size: once; V: TRBV7-8; CDR3: ASSPFRGLYNEQF
size: .; V: TRBV25-1; CDR3: ASSTGQGASYEQY
size: .; V: TRBV19; CDR3: ASSINRGTANTEAF
size: .; V: TRBV4-3; CDR3: ASSQARSNSPLH
size: few; V: TRBV19; CDR3: ASSPGFLGRSNQPQH
size: .; V: TRBV6-1; CDR3: ASSQGMGEGGYT
size: .; V: TRBV10-3; CDR3: AIRGGLEETQY